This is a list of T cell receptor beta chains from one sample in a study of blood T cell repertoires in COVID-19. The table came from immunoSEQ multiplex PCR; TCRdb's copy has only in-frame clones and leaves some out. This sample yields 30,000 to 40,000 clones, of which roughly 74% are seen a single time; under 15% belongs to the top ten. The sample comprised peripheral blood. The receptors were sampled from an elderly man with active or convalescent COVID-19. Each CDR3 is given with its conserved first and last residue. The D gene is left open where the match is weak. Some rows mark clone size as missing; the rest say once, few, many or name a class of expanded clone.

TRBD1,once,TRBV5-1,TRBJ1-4,CASSTGQGSRPSNEKLFF,TGCGCCAGCAGCACCGGACAGGGGTCCCGACCGTCTAATGAAAAACTGTTTTTT
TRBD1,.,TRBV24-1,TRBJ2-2,CATSDFPNRGNTGELFF,TGTGCCACCAGTGATTTCCCCAACAGGGGGAACACCGGGGAGCTGTTTTTT
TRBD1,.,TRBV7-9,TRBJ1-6,CASSPGTGGSPLHF,TGTGCCAGCAGCCCAGGGACAGGGGGTTCACCCCTCCACTTT
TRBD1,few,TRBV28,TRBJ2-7,CASPRDRAYEQYF,TGTGCCAGCCCCCGGGACAGGGCCTACGAGCAGTACTTC
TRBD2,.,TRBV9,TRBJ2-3,CASSETSGSTATDTQYF,TGTGCCAGCAGCGAGACTAGCGGGAGTACTGCAACAGATACGCAGTATTTT
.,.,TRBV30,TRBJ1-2,CAWSSGGAYTF,TGTGCCTGGAGCTCGGGAGGGGCCTACACCTTC
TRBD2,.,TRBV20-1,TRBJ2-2,CSASSREGFNTGELFF,TGCAGTGCTAGTTCCCGGGAGGGATTCAACACCGGGGAGCTGTTTTTT
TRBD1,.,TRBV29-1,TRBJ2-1,CSDRTGSYNEQFF,TGCAGCGACCGGACAGGCTCCTACAATGAGCAGTTCTTC
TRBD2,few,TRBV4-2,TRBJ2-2,CASSLGLAGGSAGELFF,TGTGCCAGCAGCCTCGGACTAGCGGGAGGGAGTGCCGGGGAGCTGTTTTTT
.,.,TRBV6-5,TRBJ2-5,CASSYDGGETQYF,TGTGCCAGCAGCTATGATGGAGGGGAGACCCAGTACTTC
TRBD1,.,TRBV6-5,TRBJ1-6,CASSLVRQGTLHF,TGTGCCAGCAGTTTAGTAAGACAGGGCACCCTCCACTTT
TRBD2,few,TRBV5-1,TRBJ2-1,CASSLGLAGGLNEQFF,TGCGCCAGCAGCTTGGGACTAGCGGGAGGGTTAAATGAGCAGTTCTTC
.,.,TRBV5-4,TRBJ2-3,CASSSSDTQYF,TGTGCCAGCAGCTCTTCGGATACGCAGTATTTT
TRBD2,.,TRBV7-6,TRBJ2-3,CASSPIAGGLTDTQYF,TGTGCCAGCAGCCCGATAGCGGGAGGACTCACAGATACGCAGTATTTT
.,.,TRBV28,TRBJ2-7,CASSLDSAIFGEQYF,TGTGCCAGCAGTTTAGACAGCGCAATTTTTGGCGAGCAGTACTTC
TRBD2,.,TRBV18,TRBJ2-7,CASSKTSGEYEQYF,TGTGCCAGCTCAAAGACTAGCGGAGAATACGAGCAGTACTTC
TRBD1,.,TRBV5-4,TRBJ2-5,CASSSGQGDQYF,TGTGCCAGCAGCTCGGGACAGGGGGACCAGTACTTC
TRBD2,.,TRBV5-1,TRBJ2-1,CASRRTSDQFF,TGCGCCAGCAGACGAACTAGCGACCAGTTCTTC
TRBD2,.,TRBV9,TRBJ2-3,CASSFSGRVTDTQYF,TGTGCCAGCAGCTTCAGCGGGAGAGTGACAGATACGCAGTATTTT
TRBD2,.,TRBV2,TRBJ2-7,CASSEGREPGYEQYF,TGTGCCAGCAGTGAAGGGCGGGAGCCTGGGTACGAGCAGTACTTC
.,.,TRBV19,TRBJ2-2,CASSLQGAGELFF,TGTGCCAGTAGTCTCCAGGGTGCCGGGGAGCTGTTTTTT
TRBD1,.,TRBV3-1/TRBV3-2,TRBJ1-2,CASRGQGSGYTF,TGTGCCAGCAGGGGACAGGGGAGCGGCTACACCTTC
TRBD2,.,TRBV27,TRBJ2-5,CASSLGGLVKTQYF,TGTGCCAGCAGTTTGGGTGGACTAGTGAAGACCCAGTACTTC
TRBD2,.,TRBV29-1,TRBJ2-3,CSVGLAGGGTQYF,TGCAGCGTAGGACTAGCGGGAGGGGGTACGCAGTATTTT
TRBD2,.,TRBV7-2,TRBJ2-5,CASSLYTSGAETQYF,TGTGCCAGCAGCTTATATACTAGCGGGGCGGAGACCCAGTACTTC
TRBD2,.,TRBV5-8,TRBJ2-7,CASSFSGASSYEQYF,TGTGCCAGCAGCTTTAGCGGGGCGTCCTCCTACGAGCAGTACTTC
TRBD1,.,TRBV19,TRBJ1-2,CASSGGQGALNGYTF,TGTGCCAGTAGTGGGGGACAGGGGGCGTTGAATGGCTACACCTTC
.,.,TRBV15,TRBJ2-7,CATSRDPGVSYEQYF,TGTGCCACCAGCAGAGATCCGGGGGTCTCCTACGAGCAGTACTTC
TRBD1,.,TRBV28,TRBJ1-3,CASSRWTGGNGNTIYF,TGTGCCAGCAGCCGTTGGACAGGTGGAAATGGAAACACCATATATTTT
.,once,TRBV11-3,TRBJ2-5,CASSYTLDQETQYF,TGTGCCAGCAGCTATACATTGGACCAAGAGACCCAGTACTTC
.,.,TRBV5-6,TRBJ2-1,CASSWGYRVGGYNEQFF,TGTGCCAGCAGCTGGGGCTACCGGGTGGGGGGCTACAATGAGCAGTTCTTC
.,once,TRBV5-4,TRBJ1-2,CASSLFLRRGGYTF,TGTGCCAGCAGCTTGTTTCTGCGGCGAGGGGGCTACACCTTC
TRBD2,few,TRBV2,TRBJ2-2,CASKGGSRTGELFF,TGTGCCAGCAAAGGCGGGAGTCGGACCGGGGAGCTGTTTTTT
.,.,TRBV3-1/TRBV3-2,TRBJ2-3,CASSQVPGIKTDTQYF,TGTGCCAGCAGCCAAGTACCGGGGATTAAGACAGATACGCAGTATTTT
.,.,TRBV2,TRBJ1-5,CASTPTGGLQPQHF,TGTGCCAGCACCCCCACCGGAGGGCTGCAGCCCCAGCATTTT
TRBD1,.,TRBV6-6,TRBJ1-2,CASRNAGTADYGYTF,TGTGCCAGCAGAAATGCCGGGACAGCAGACTATGGCTACACCTTC
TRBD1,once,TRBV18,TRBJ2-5,CASYATGKETQYF,TGTGCCAGCTACGCGACAGGGAAAGAGACCCAGTACTTC
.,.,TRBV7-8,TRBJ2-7,CASSSPTPPYEQYF,TGTGCCAGCAGCTCACCGACACCACCCTACGAGCAGTACTTC
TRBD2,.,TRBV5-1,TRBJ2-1,CASSVGGTSGGGEQFF,TGCGCCAGCAGCGTTGGAGGGACTAGCGGGGGCGGGGAGCAGTTCTTC
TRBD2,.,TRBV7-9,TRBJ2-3,CASSPLGAGGSDTQYF,TGTGCCAGCAGCCCCCTCGGAGCGGGAGGGTCAGATACGCAGTATTTT
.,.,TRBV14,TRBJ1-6,CASSLKSGSPLHF,TGTGCCAGCAGCCTTAAATCGGGGTCACCCCTCCACTTT